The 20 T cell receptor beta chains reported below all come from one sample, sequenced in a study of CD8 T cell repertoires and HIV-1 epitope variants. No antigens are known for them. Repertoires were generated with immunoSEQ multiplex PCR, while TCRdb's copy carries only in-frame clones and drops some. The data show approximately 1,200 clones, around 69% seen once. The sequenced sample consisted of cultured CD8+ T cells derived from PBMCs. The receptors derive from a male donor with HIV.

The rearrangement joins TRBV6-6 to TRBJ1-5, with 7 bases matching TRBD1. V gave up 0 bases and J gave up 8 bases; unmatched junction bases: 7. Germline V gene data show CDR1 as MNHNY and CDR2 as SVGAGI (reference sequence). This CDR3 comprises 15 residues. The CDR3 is CASSYSRQGNEPQHF. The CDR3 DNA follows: TGTGCCAGCAGTTACTCGCGACAGGGTAATGAGCCCCAGCATTTT.

The CDR3 region has the DNA TGTGCCACTTCACTACAGGGGAACACTGAAGCTTTCTTT. This sequence encodes CATSLQGNTEAFF. The J gene is TRBJ1-1, the V gene TRBV25-1, with D maybe TRBD1 (6 bases). Germline CDR1 and CDR2: MGHDK and SYGVNS. This CDR3 comprises 13 residues. The V end was cut by 10 bases, the J end by 1 base, with 13 bases between.

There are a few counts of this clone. CDR3 protein: CASSLGETYNEQFF. In nucleotides, the CDR3 is TGCGCCAGCAGCTTGGGAGAAACCTACAATGAGCAGTTCTTC. The gene calls are TRBV5-1 and TRBJ2-1, with D unclear. The CDR3 covers 14 residues. V gave up 0 bases and J gave up 2 bases, with 6 bases separating them. Looked up from germline, CDR1 is SGHRS and CDR2 is YFSETQ.

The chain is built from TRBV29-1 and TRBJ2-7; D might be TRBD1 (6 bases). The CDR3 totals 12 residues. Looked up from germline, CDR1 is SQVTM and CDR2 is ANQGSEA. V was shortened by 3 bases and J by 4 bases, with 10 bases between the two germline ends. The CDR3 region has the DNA TGCAGCGTTGACGGGCAGGGGTACGAGCAGTACTTC. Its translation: CSVDGQGYEQYF.

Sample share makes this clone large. Written as DNA, the CDR3 is TGTGCCAGCAGTATACGCCCGACAGATTTCGACTATGGCTACACCTTC. Translation gives CASSIRPTDFDYGYTF. V is TRBV28 and J is TRBJ1-2, with D possibly TRBD1 on 5 matching bases. Per the germline V gene, CDR1 is MDHEN and CDR2 is SYDVKM. Deletions cut 5 bases from V and 3 bases from J, with 19 bases between. The CDR3 is 16 residues long.

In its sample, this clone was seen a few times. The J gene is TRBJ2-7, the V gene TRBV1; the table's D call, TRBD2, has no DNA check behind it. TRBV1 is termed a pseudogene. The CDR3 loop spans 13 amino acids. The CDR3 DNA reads TGCACCAGCAGCCATTCTCTGCGGTACGAGCAGTACTTC. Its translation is CTSSHSLRYEQYF.

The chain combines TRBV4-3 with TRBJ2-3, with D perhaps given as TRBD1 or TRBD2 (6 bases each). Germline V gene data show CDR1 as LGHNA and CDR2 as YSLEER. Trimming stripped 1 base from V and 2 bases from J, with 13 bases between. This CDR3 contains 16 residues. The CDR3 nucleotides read TGCGCCAGCAGCCAAGCTCCGGGGGCTTCCACAGATACGCAGTATTTT. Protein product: CASSQAPGASTDTQYF.

The CDR3 loop reads CASTAGDDNEAFF. In DNA, the CDR3 is TGTGCCAGCACCGCGGGGGATGACAATGAAGCTTTCTTT. V and J are TRBV25-1 and TRBJ1-1; TRBD1 is a possible D gene (5 bases). CDR3 size: 13 residues. CDR1 is MGHDK and CDR2 is SYGVNS in the germline V gene. V was clipped by 7 bases and J by 7 bases, with 16 bases between them.

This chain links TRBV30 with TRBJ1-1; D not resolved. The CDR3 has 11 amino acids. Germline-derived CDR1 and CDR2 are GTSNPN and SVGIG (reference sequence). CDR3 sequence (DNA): TGTCAGGTAGAACTAAACACTGAAGCTTTCTTT. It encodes CQVELNTEAFF. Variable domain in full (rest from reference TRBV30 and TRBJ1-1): SQTIHQWPATLVQPVGSPLSLECTVEGTSNPNLYWYRQAAGRGLQLLFYSVGIGQISSEVPQNLSASRPQDRQFILSSKKLLLSDSGFYLCQVELNTEAFFGQGTRLTVV.

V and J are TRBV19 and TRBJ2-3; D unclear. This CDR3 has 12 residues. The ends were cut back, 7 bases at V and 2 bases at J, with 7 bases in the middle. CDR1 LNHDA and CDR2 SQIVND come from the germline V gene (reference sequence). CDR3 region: CASKGPTDTQYF. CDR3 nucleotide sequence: TGTGCCAGTAAGGGCCCCACAGATACGCAGTATTTT.

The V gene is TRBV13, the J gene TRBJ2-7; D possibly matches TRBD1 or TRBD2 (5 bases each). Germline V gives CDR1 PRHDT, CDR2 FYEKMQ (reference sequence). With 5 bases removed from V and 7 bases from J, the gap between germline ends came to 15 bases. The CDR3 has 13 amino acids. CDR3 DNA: TGTGCCAGCAGCCAGGGACGGTCTGAGGAGCAGTACTTC. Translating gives CASSQGRSEEQYF.

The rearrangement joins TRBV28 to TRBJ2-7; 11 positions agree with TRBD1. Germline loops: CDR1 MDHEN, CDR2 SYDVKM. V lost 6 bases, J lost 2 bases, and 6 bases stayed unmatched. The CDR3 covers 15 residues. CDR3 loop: CASRGTGGRTYEQYF. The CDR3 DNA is TGTGCCAGCAGGGGGACAGGGGGAAGAACCTACGAGCAGTACTTC.

The CDR3 nucleotides are TGTGCCAGCAGCTTTAATGCCTACGAGCAGTACTTC. Encoded protein: CASSFNAYEQYF. The chain links TRBV5-4 to TRBJ2-7, with D uncertain. The CDR3 consists of 12 residues. V was shortened by 2 bases and J by 2 bases, with 5 bases between the two germline ends. From germline, CDR1 is SGHNT and CDR2 YYREEE (reference sequence). The whole variable domain, filled in from reference TRBV5-4 and TRBJ2-7, reads ETGVTQSPTHLIKTRGQQVTLRCSSQSGHNTVSWYQQALGQGPQFIFQYYREEENGRGNFPPRFSGLQFPNYSSELNVNALELDDSALYLCASSFNAYEQYFGPGTRLTVT.

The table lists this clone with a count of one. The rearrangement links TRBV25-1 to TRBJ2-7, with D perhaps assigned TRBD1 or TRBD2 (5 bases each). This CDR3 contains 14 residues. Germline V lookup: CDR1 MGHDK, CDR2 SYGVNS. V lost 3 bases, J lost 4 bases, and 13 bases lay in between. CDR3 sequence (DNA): TGTGCCAGCAGTGAGGGGGACGGACGATACGAGCAGTACTTC. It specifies CASSEGDGRYEQYF.

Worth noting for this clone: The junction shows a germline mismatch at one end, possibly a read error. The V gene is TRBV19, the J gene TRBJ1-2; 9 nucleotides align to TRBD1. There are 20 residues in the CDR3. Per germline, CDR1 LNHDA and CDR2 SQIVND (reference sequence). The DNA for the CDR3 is TGTGCCAGTAGCATAGAACCGACAGGGGGAACCCCTACCCACTTATATGGCTACACCTTC. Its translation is CASSIEPTGGTPTHLYGYTF.

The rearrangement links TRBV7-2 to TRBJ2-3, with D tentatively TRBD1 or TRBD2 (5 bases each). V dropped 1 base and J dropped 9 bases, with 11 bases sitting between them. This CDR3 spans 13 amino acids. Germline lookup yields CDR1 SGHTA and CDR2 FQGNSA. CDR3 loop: CASSLDGAQTQYF. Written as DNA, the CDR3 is TGTGCCAGCAGCTTAGACGGGGCCCAGACGCAGTATTTT.

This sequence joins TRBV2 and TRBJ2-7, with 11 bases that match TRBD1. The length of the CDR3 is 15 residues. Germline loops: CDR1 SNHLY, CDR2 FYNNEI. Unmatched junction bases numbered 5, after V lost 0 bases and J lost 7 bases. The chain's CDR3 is CASSEAGQGAWEQYF. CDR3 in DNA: TGTGCCAGCAGTGAAGCTGGACAGGGGGCGTGGGAGCAGTACTTC.

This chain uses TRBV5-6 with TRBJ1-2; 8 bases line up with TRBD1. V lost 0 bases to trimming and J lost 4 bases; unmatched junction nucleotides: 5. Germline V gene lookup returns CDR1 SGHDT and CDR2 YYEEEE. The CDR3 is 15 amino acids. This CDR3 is CASSLGTGNGYGYTF. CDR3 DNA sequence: TGTGCCAGCAGCTTGGGGACAGGGAACGGCTATGGCTACACCTTC.

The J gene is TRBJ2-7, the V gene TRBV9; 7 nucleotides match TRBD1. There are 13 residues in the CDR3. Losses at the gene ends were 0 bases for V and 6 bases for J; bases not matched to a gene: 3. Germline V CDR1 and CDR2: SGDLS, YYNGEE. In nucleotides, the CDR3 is TGTGCCAGCAGCGTAGGACAGGGTGGCGAGCAGTACTTC. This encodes CASSVGQGGEQYF.

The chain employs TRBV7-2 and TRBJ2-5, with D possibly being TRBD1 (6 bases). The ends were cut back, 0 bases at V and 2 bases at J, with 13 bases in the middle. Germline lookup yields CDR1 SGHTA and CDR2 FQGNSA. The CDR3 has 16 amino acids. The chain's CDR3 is CASSLATGLGQETQYF. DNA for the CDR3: TGTGCCAGCAGCTTAGCGACAGGCCTAGGTCAAGAGACCCAGTACTTC.